This T cell receptor (beta chain) was found in a study of T-cell reconstitution after alpha-beta-depleted transplantation in children (dated by TCRdb to 2015 to 2016). About the investigation overall: Using TCR repertoire profiling, the study quantitatively followed how T-cell immune reconstitution unfolded in children after TCRalphabeta/CD19-depleted allogeneic hematopoietic cell transplantation.

The receptor library was made with PCR. Sequencing relied on an Illumina HiSeq 2500. TCR library preparation used molecular barcoding, with unique molecular identifiers applied to normalize quantification of the TCRbeta repertoire. The public reads were quality trimmed at Q25 with fastp and then assembled into clones with MiXCR by TCRdb, keeping productive beta chains. Rows are combined by CDR3 protein, so each entry shows the most common genes and DNA. This sample comprises 200,000 to 300,000 distinct CDR3 sequences, 9.5% to 15% of them detected only once. Jointly, the top ten make up around 2.8% of the sample. CDR3 length: 15 amino acids, cysteine to phenylalanine. Only the CDR3 part of the read is kept: 45 bases, read in frame from the first base. Trimming takes 4 bases from V and 9 bases from J, and the germline ends sit 19 bases apart. The germline V gene yields MDHEN for CDR1 and SYDVKM for CDR2.

This clonotype was observed at least ten times. Its binding antigen is unknown. Per-base qualities were not stored, and no clone one base away is much larger. Recombination linked TRBV28 to TRBJ2-1; TRBD2 is possibly the D segment (5 matching bases). The receptor was derived from a human donor who donated a stem cell graft to a child with acute lymphoblastic leukemia. This specimen consisted of PBMCs from the stem cell graft donor, obtained from the stem cell graft. In nucleotide form, the sequence is TGTGCCAGCAGTTCCGCGGGCGGGCCTCGGATTGAGCAGTTCTTC. Its protein product is CASSSAGGPRIEQFF. The CDR3, completed at both ends by the reference TRBV28 and TRBJ2-1 genes, gives the full variable domain DVKVTQSSRYLVKRTGEKVFLECVQDMDHENMFWYRQDPGLGLRLIYFSYDVKMKEKGDIPEGYSVSREKKERFSLILESASTNQTSMYLCASSSAGGPRIEQFFGPGTRLTVL.